The 19 T cell receptor beta chains in this list originate from one sample, sequenced in a study of T cell responses to AZD1222 COVID-19 vaccine. Measured with immunoSEQ multiplex PCR; TCRdb has only the in-frame clones, and not every one. In the table there are over 90,000 clones, roughly 91% of which are singletons. The sample here was peripheral blood, taken on day 0 of AZD1222 vaccination. The source is an adult in good health.

This clone appeared a single time. The CDR3 DNA follows: TGTGCCAGCAGCCCCCGGAGGAACACTGAAGCTTTCTTT. Encoded protein: CASSPRRNTEAFF. The chain joins TRBV11-1 to TRBJ1-1; D call uncertain. Germline CDR1 SGHAT, CDR2 FQDESV (reference sequence). Deletions cut 5 bases from V and 1 base from J, with 8 bases between. The CDR3 consists of 13 residues.

The chain is built from TRBV21-1 and TRBJ1-4; the DNA was not compared with TRBD1, the D call given in the table. TRBV21-1 is a pseudogene segment. The CDR3 contains 18 residues. The CDR3 protein is CASSKEGQGPLANEKLFF. CDR3 sequence (DNA): TGTGCCAGCAGCAAAGAGGGACAGGGACCTCTCGCTAATGAAAAACTGTTTTTT.

The V and J genes are TRBV29-1 and TRBJ2-2; 16 bases map to TRBD2. V lost 6 bases to trimming and J lost 6 bases; unmatched junction nucleotides: 7. Germline V gene data show CDR1 as SQVTM and CDR2 as ANQGSEA. The CDR3 covers 16 residues. The CDR3 reads CSVLGLAGGSAGELFF. CDR3 sequence (DNA): TGCAGCGTCTTGGGACTAGCGGGAGGGTCGGCCGGGGAGCTGTTTTTT.

The chain links TRBV3-1 (or the pseudogene TRBV3-2) to TRBJ2-2, with 11 bases that match TRBD2. The CDR3 sequence is 15 residues long. Unmatched junction bases numbered 4, after V lost 4 bases and J lost 6 bases. Germline lookup yields CDR1 LGHDT and CDR2 YNNKEL (reference sequence). The CDR3 loop reads CASSRSGRAPGELFF. The CDR3 DNA sequence: TGTGCCAGCAGCCGTAGCGGGAGGGCCCCCGGGGAGCTGTTTTTT.

This clone was seen only once. Other DNA sequences in the same sample also yield this CDR3. The chain combines TRBV24-1 with TRBJ2-7, with 8 bases matching TRBD1. Per the germline V gene, CDR1 is KGHDR and CDR2 is SFDVKD. The CDR3 sequence is 13 residues long. Trimming removed 6 bases from V and 3 bases from J; junction bases left unmatched: 3. The CDR3 nucleotides are TGTGCCACCAGTCAGACAGGGGTCTACGAGCAGTACTTC. Protein: CATSQTGVYEQYF.

V gene TRBV5-1 combines with J gene TRBJ2-1, with a possible D match to TRBD2 (5 bases). Germline V lookup: CDR1 SGHRS, CDR2 YFSETQ. V was shortened by 1 base and J by 2 bases, with 10 bases between the two germline ends. The CDR3 is 15 residues long. CDR3 sequence: CASSLTGLTYNEQFF. CDR3 coding DNA: TGCGCCAGCAGCTTGACCGGACTTACCTACAATGAGCAGTTCTTC.

The V gene is TRBV28, the J gene TRBJ1-2; D remains unclear. The CDR3 length is 11 residues. Germline V gene data show CDR1 as MDHEN and CDR2 as SYDVKM. V was shortened by 11 bases and J by 3 bases, with 10 bases between the two germline ends. CDR3 loop: CALGRHYGYTF. The CDR3 DNA reads as TGTGCCCTAGGCCGGCACTATGGCTACACCTTC.

The V call is TRBV5-4, the J call TRBJ1-6; tentative D call: TRBD1 (6 bases). Trimming took 3 bases from V and 5 from J, leaving 12 bases between them. The CDR3 totals 15 residues. Germline V lookup: CDR1 SGHNT, CDR2 YYREEE (reference sequence). CDR3: CASSSTGPNNSPLHF. The CDR3 DNA is TGTGCCAGCAGCTCTACAGGGCCGAATAATTCACCCCTCCACTTT.

Concerning this clone: The sample holds other DNA sequences that translate to the same CDR3. The rearrangement links TRBV6-5 to TRBJ1-3; D gene unclear. CDR1 and CDR2 (germline): MNHEY, SVGAGI. This CDR3 contains 15 residues. V lost 4 bases and J 0 bases, leaving 10 bases between the germline ends. The CDR3 nucleotides read TGTGCCAGCAGTTCCGACCGGTACTCTGGAAACACCATATATTTT. It yields the protein CASSSDRYSGNTIYF.

The chain joins TRBV18 to TRBJ2-3; 9 bases align to TRBD2. The CDR3 spans 18 residues. Germline V gene data show CDR1 as KGHSH and CDR2 as LQKENI. Losses at the gene ends were 3 bases for V and 1 base for J; bases not matched to a gene: 11. CDR3 sequence (DNA): TGTGCCAGCTCACCTCTTTCCGCTAGCGGGATTCGCACAGATACGCAGTATTTT. Translation: CASSPLSASGIRTDTQYF.

CDR3 bases: TGTGCCAGCAGCCTAAAAATGCTGTCGGGAGCTTTCTTT. The encoded protein is CASSLKMLSGAFF. The genes are TRBV3-1 (or the pseudogene TRBV3-2) and TRBJ1-1; D is unresolved. The length of the CDR3 is 13 residues. V lost 4 bases to trimming and J lost 10 bases, with 16 bases between them. Germline assignment: CDR1 LGHDT and CDR2 YNNKEL (reference sequence).

The chain couples TRBV10-3 to TRBJ2-1; 14 bases are a match to TRBD2. The V segment lost 2 bases and the J segment 10 bases; nucleotides outside the gene matches: 7. The CDR3 has 16 amino acids. Germline lookup yields CDR1 ENHRY and CDR2 SYGVKD. The CDR3 nucleotides are TGTGCCATCAGTGAGGGACTAGCGGGAGGAAGAGGGGAGCAGTTCTTC. Translation: CAISEGLAGGRGEQFF.

Only a few counts were recorded for this clone. The gene calls are TRBV6-5 and TRBJ1-4; D might be TRBD1 (5 bases). Deletions cut 0 bases from V and 5 bases from J, with 10 bases between. The CDR3 has 15 residues. CDR1 is MNHEY, CDR2 SVGAGI, per germline. The CDR3 DNA follows: TGTGCCAGCAGTTACTCGAGGGGACCGAATGAAAAACTGTTTTTT. Translated: CASSYSRGPNEKLFF.

This rearrangement joins TRBV28 to TRBJ1-5, with 9 bases aligning to TRBD1. J was trimmed by 1 base and V by 6 bases; bases with no gene match: 4. Germline V gene data show CDR1 as MDHEN and CDR2 as SYDVKM. The CDR3 spans 15 residues. The DNA of the CDR3 is TGTGCCAGCAGAATGGGGACAGGGAGCAATCAGCCCCAGCATTTT. It encodes CASRMGTGSNQPQHF.

V is TRBV7-8 and J is TRBJ1-5; possibly TRBD1 for D (5 bases). The CDR3 consists of 13 residues. CDR1 is SGHVS, CDR2 FQNEAQ, per germline. V dropped 1 base and J dropped 10 bases, with 11 bases sitting between them. The CDR3 loop reads CASSLGGTPPQHF. Written as DNA, the CDR3 is TGTGCCAGCAGCTTAGGTGGGACCCCTCCCCAGCATTTT. The full variable domain, in which reference TRBV7-8 and TRBJ1-5 provide the parts outside the CDR3, is GAGVSQSPRYKVAKRGQDVALRCDPISGHVSLFWYQQALGQGPEFLTYFQNEAQLDKSGLPSDRFFAERPEGSVSTLKIQRTQQEDSAVYLCASSLGGTPPQHFGDGTRLSIL.

CDR3 loop: CATKRTGTNTEAFF. CDR3 nucleotides: TGTGCCACCAAGAGGACAGGGACGAACACTGAAGCTTTCTTT. This chain joins TRBV6-5 and TRBJ1-1, with 8 bases identical to TRBD1. The V and J ends lost 10 bases and 1 base, in that order; junction bases with no gene match: 8. This CDR3 contains 14 residues. From germline, CDR1 is MNHEY and CDR2 SVGAGI.

The chain uses TRBV9 and TRBJ2-5, with unresolved D. V lost 0 bases and J lost 5, with 5 bases in between. The CDR3 loop spans 12 amino acids. Germline V lookup: CDR1 SGDLS, CDR2 YYNGEE. The CDR3 DNA follows: TGTGCCAGCAGCGTAGATTCGGAGACCCAGTACTTC. Protein: CASSVDSETQYF.

The rearrangement joins TRBV28 to TRBJ2-2; perhaps TRBD2 as D (6 bases). CDR1 is MDHEN, CDR2 SYDVKM, per germline. Trimming pared 10 bases from V and 6 bases from J, leaving 15 bases between. The CDR3 extends over 13 amino acids. CDR3 bases: TGTGCCACCCGCGGAGGGTGGGCCGGGGAGCTGTTTTTT. Translated: CATRGGWAGELFF.

The sample holds one count of this clone. The chain is built from TRBV18 and TRBJ1-3; a possible D gene is TRBD1 (5 bases). The V gene lost 2 bases and the J gene lost 0 bases, with 14 bases spanning the gap. Germline V CDR1 and CDR2: KGHSH, LQKENI. CDR3 size: 17 residues. The CDR3, as DNA: TGTGCCAGCTCACCAACGCGAGGACAAATCTCTGGAAACACCATATATTTT. It yields the protein CASSPTRGQISGNTIYF.